This TCR beta chain was captured in a study of spatial heterogeneity in lung cancer. Germline assignment: CDR1 MGHRA and CDR2 YSYEKL. The length of the CDR3 is 12 residues. The V end was cut by 4 bases, the J end by 7 bases, with 8 bases between. By its share, this clonotype is medium-sized. Time point indicated: sample taken at primary tumor resection. The input material, whole RNA from tumor, nontumor lung or frozen PBMC, was sequenced unsorted. TCRdb processed the 5' RACE reads anew with MiXCR; each CDR3 protein has one entry. The sample lists thousands of distinct CDR3 sequences, about 4.3% occurring once.

Sequences were derived from normal lung tissue next to the tumor, sampled at surgery. The chain recombines TRBV4-1 with TRBJ2-1; D is ambiguous. The TCR comes from a female donor with early-stage non-small cell lung cancer. The CDR3 coding sequence is TGCGCCAGCAGCCCCGGACCGAATGAGCAGTTCTTC. Protein product: CASSPGPNEQFF.